The entry below describes one T cell receptor beta chain. Its antigen is not identified. The CDR3 sequence is 14 residues long. Germline CDR1 reads SGHRS; CDR2 reads YFSETQ. V was clipped by 6 bases and J by 6 bases; unmatched bases: 10. Profiled with immunoSEQ multiplex PCR; TCRdb holds only in-frame clones, not every one. Altogether around 70,000 clones are present, around 84% being singletons, with the ten largest covering 1.5% to 2.5%. Specified time point: week 35, safety follow-up. Doses consisted of 300 ug of mutant IDH1 20-mer peptide each, paired with topical imiquimod. The record originates from a study of a mutant IDH1 vaccine in newly diagnosed glioma.

This sequence originates from a young man with glioma. Material: PBMCs, obtained from a glioma patient whose treatment included an IDH1 peptide vaccine. The chain joins TRBV5-1 to TRBJ2-7, with 9 nucleotides matching TRBD1. CDR3: CASTYGTGKSEQYF. The CDR3, as DNA: TGCGCCAGCACTTACGGGACAGGGAAGAGCGAGCAGTACTTC.